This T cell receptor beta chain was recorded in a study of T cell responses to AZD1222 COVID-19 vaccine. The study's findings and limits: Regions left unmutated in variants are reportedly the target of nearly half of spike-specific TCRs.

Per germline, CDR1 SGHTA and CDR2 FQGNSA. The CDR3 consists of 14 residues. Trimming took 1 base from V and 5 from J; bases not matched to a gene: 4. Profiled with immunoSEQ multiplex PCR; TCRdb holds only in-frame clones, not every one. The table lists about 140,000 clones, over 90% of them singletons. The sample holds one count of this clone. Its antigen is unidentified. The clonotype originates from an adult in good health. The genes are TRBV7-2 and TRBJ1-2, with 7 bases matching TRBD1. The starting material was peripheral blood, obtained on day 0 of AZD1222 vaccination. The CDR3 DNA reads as TGTGCCAGCAGCTTAGTGCAGGGGGATTATGGCTACACCTTC. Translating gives CASSLVQGDYGYTF.